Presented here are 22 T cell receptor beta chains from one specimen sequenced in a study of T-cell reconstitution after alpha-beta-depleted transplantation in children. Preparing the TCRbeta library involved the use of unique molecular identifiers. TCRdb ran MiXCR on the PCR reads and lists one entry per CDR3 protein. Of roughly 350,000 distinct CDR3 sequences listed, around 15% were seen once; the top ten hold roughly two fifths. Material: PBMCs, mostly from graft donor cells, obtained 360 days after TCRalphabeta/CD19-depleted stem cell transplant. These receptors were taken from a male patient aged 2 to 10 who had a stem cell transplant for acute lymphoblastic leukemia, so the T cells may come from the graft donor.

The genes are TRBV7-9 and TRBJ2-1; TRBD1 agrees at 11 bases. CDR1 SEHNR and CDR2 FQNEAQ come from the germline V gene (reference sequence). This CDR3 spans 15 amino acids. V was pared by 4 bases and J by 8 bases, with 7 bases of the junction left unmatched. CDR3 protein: CASSSRDRGTHEQFF. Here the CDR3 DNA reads TGTGCCAGCAGCTCCCGGGACAGGGGGACCCATGAGCAGTTCTTC.

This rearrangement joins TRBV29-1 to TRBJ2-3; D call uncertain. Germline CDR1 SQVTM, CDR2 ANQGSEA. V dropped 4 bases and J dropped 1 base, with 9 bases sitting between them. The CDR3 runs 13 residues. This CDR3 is CSVAGGRTDTQYF. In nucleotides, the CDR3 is TGCAGCGTTGCGGGCGGTCGCACAGATACGCAGTATTTT.

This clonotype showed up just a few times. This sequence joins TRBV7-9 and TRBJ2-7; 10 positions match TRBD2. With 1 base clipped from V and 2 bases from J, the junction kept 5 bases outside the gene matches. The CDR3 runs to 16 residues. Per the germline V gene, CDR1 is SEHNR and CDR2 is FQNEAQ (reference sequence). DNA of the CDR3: TGTGCCAGCAGCTTAGTGGTCGGGACTAGCGCCTACGAGCAGTACTTC. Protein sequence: CASSLVVGTSAYEQYF.

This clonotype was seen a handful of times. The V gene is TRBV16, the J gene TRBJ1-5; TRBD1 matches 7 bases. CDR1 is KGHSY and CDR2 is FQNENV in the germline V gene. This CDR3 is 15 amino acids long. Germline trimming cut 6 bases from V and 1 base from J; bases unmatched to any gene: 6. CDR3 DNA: TGTGCCAGCAGTCTGGACAGGACGAGCAATCAGCCCCAGCATTTT. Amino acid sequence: CASSLDRTSNQPQHF.

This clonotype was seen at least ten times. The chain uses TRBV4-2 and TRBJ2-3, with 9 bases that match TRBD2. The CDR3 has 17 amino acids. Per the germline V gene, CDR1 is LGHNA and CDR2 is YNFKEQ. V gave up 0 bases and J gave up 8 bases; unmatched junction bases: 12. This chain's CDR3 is CASSQEKGLAGSGTQYF. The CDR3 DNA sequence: TGTGCCAGCAGCCAAGAAAAGGGCCTAGCGGGGTCCGGTACGCAGTATTTT.

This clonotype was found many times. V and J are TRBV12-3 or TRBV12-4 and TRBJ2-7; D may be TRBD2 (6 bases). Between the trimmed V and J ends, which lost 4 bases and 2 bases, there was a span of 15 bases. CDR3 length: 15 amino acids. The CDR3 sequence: CASSSTGTPPYEQYF. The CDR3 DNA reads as TGTGCCAGCAGTTCGACCGGGACTCCTCCCTACGAGCAGTACTTC.

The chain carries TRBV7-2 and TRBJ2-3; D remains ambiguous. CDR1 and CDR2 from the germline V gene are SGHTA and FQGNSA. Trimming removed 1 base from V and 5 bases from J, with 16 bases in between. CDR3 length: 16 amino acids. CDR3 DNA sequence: TGTGCCAGCAGCTTAGAAGGGTTGGGCCCGGGAGATACGCAGTATTTT. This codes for CASSLEGLGPGDTQYF.

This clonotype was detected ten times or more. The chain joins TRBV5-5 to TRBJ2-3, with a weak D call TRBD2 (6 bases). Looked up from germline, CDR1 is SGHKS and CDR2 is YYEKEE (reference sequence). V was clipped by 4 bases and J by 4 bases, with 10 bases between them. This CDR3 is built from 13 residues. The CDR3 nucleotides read TGTGCCAGCAGCGGCGGGACTTCAGATACGCAGTATTTT. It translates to CASSGGTSDTQYF.

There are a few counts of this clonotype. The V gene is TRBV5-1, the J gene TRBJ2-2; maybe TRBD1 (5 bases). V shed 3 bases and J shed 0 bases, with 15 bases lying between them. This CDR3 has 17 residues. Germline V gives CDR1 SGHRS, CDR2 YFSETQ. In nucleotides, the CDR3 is TGCGCCAGCAGCTACGACAGCGCCACCTCGAACACCGGGGAGCTGTTTTTT. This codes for CASSYDSATSNTGELFF.

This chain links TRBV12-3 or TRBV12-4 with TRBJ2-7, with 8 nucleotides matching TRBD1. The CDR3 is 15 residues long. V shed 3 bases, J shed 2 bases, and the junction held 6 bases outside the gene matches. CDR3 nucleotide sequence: TGTGCCAGCAGTTTTTCCAGGGGGCGCCCCTACGAGCAGTACTTC. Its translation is CASSFSRGRPYEQYF.

CDR3 nucleotides: TGTGCCAGTAGTATCCAGGGGTGGTGGGATGAGCAGTTCTTC. This encodes CASSIQGWWDEQFF. The V gene is TRBV19, the J gene TRBJ2-1; TRBD1 might be the D (6 bases). Germline assignment: CDR1 LNHDA and CDR2 SQIVND (reference sequence). Between the trimmed V and J ends, which lost 3 bases and 8 bases, there was a span of 14 bases. There are 14 residues in the CDR3.

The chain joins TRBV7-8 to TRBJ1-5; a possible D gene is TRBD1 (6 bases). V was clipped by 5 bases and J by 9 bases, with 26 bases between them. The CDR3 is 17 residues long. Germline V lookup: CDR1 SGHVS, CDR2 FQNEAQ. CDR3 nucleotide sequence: TGTGCCAGCAGCCCCGGGGGGGCAGGGGCCTTCCTAGGGCCCCAGCATTTT. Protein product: CASSPGGAGAFLGPQHF.

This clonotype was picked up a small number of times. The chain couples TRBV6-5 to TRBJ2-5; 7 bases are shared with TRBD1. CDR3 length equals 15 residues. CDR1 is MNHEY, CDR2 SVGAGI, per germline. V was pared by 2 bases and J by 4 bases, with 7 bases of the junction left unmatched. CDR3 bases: TGTGCCAGCAGTTACGACAGGGTAGGGTCAGAGACCCAGTACTTC. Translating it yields CASSYDRVGSETQYF.

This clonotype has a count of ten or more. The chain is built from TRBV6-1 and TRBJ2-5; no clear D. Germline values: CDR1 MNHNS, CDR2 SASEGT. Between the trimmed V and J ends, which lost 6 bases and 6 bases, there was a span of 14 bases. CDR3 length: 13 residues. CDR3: CASRVGVTKTQYF. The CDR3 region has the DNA TGTGCCAGCAGGGTGGGTGTAACGAAGACCCAGTACTTC.

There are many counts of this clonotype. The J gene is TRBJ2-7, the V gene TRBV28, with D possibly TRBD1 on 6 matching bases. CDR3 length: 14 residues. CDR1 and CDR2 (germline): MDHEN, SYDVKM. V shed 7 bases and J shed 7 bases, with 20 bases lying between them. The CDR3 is CASIPDRNLWEQYF. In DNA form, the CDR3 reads TGTGCCAGCATCCCAGACAGGAACCTCTGGGAGCAGTACTTC.

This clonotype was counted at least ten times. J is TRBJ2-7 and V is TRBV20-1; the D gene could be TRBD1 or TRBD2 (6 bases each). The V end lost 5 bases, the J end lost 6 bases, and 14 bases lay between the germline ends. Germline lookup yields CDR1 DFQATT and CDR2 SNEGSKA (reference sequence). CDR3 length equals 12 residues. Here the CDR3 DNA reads TGCAGTGCTCCGGAGGGGGGAGTCGAGCAGTACTTC. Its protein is CSAPEGGVEQYF.

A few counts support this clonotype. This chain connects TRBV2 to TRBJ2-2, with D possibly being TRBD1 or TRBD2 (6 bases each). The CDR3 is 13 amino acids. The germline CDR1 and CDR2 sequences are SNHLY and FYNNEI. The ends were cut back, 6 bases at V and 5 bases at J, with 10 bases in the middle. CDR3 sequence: CASRRRGTGELFF. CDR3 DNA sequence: TGTGCCAGCAGGCGGAGGGGGACCGGGGAGCTGTTTTTT.

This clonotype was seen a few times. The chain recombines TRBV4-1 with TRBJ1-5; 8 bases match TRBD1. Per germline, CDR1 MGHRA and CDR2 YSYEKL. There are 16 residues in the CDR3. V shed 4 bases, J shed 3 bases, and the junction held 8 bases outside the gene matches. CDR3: CASSPADRAYNQPQHF. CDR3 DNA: TGCGCCAGCAGCCCGGCGGACAGGGCCTACAATCAGCCCCAGCATTTT.

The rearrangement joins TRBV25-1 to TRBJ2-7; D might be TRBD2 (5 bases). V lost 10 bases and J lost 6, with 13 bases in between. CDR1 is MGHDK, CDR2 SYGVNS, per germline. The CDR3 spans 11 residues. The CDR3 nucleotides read TGTGCCACCGAAAACGGGATCGAGCAGTACTTC. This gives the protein CATENGIEQYF.

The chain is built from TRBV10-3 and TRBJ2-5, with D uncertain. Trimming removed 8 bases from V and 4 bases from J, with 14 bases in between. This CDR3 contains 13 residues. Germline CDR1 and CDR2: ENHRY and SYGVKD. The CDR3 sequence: CAIGVRLGETQYF. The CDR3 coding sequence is TGTGCCATCGGGGTGCGTCTCGGAGAGACCCAGTACTTC.

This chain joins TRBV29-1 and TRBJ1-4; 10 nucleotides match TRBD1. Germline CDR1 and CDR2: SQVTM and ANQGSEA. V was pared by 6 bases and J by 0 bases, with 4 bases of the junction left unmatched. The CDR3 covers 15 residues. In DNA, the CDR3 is TGCAGCGTCCGCGGGACAGGGGCAACTAATGAAAAACTGTTTTTT. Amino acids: CSVRGTGATNEKLFF. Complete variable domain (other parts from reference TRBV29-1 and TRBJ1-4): SAVISQKPSRDICQRGTSLTIQCQVDSQVTMMFWYRQQPGQSLTLIATANQGSEATYESGFVIDKFPISRPNLTFSTLTVSNMSPEDSSIYLCSVRGTGATNEKLFFGSGTQLSVL.

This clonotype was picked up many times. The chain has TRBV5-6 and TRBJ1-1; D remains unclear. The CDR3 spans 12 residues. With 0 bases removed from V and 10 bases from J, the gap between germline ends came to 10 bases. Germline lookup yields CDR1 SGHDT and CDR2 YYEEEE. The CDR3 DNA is TGTGCCAGCAGCTTGGGGGTCGAGGGAGCTTTCTTT. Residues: CASSLGVEGAFF. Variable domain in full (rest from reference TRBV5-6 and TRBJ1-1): DAGVTQSPTHLIKTRGQQVTLRCSPKSGHDTVSWYQQALGQGPQFIFQYYEEEERQRGNFPDRFSGHQFPNYSSELNVNALLLGDSALYLCASSLGVEGAFFGQGTRLTVV.